These 2 T cell receptor beta chains came from one sample sequenced in a study of naive and memory T cell subsets. Both TRBC1 and TRBC2 were covered by a beta constant-region primer of two equimolar oligonucleotides. MiXCR, applied by TCRdb to the UMI-ligation and nested PCR reads, yields one record per CDR3 protein. Among 120,000 to 150,000 distinct CDR3 sequences listed, approximately 15% were seen once. The sequenced sample was naive CD4+ T cells from blood. Receptors originate from a human donor in good health.

CDR3 bases: TGCGCCAGCACGGAGGGACCCAATCAGCCCCAGCATTTT. Translating gives CASTEGPNQPQHF. This chain links TRBV5-1 with TRBJ1-5, with a tentative D call TRBD1 (5 bases). Germline V gene lookup returns CDR1 SGHRS and CDR2 YFSETQ. Deletions cut 6 bases from V and 3 bases from J, with 10 bases between. This CDR3 region has 13 residues.

The gene calls are TRBV27 and TRBJ1-3; 8 bases align to TRBD1. This CDR3 comprises 13 residues. The germline V gene encodes CDR1 MNHEY and CDR2 SMNVEV (reference sequence). Trimming took 9 bases from V and 7 from J; bases not matched to a gene: 8. CDR3 coding DNA: TGTGCCAGGCAGGGGGCATTCTGGAACACCATATATTTT. Protein sequence: CARQGAFWNTIYF.